The clone carrying this T cell receptor (beta chain) was seen once. Germline CDR1 MDHEN, CDR2 SYDVKM. V dropped 2 bases and J dropped 4 bases, with 5 bases sitting between them. CDR3 length: 12 amino acids. The protocol was immunoSEQ multiplex PCR, while the TCRdb copy is restricted to in-frame clones and leaves out a portion. The sample contains over 80,000 clones, 80% to 90% of which appear only once. The data belong to a study of OX40 agonist ivuxolimab in advanced cancers. The clonotype originates from an adult with an advanced solid tumor such as melanoma, head and neck, liver or kidney cancer. The chain recombines TRBV28 with TRBJ1-2, with D unclear. The input for sequencing was CD4+ or CD8+ T cells sorted from blood, taken in a trial of the OX40 agonist ivuxolimab. CDR3 nucleotide sequence: TGTGCCAGCAGTTTACGCACCTATGGCTACACCTTC. It is translated as CASSLRTYGYTF.